Given below is one T cell receptor beta chain in context. Its antigen is not identified. The CDR3 has 17 amino acids. Germline lookup yields CDR1 SGHRS and CDR2 YFSETQ. Trimming took 0 bases from V and 0 from J, leaving 15 bases between them. Sequenced by immunoSEQ multiplex PCR; TCRdb stores in-frame clones only, minus some. The table shows some 150,000 clones, with around nine tenths occurring only once. This entry comes from a study of T cell responses to AZD1222 COVID-19 vaccine. Study-wide findings and caveats: Donors, mostly white British, included more females; clonal diversity was possibly underestimated.

The sequencing here drew on peripheral blood, taken on day 0 of MenACWY control vaccination. The clonotype comes from an adult in good health. This rearrangement joins TRBV5-1 to TRBJ1-2; weak D call: TRBD1 (5 bases). The CDR3 reads CASSLGPWQGANYGYTF. The CDR3 DNA follows: TGCGCCAGCAGCTTGGGCCCGTGGCAGGGAGCTAACTATGGCTACACCTTC.